The subject of this entry is one T cell receptor (beta chain). MiXCR was run by TCRdb on the 5' RACE reads, yielding one entry per CDR3 protein. The table lists 250,000 to 350,000 distinct CDR3 sequences, roughly an eighth of them singletons. This sample was included in a study of T-cell memory formation after mild COVID-19. The overall study: Among the donors, TCR clusters were largely specific to each donor.

Trimming left V 3 bases short and J 10 bases short, with 8 bases between. This CDR3 spans 11 amino acids. Sequencing was carried out using PBMCs or a T cell subset sorted from them (not recorded which). This receptor was taken from a man between 18 and 29 years old who had mild COVID-19 (a few samples of this study predate the infection). Cell type and time point are not known. The chain uses TRBV12-3 or TRBV12-4 and TRBJ2-3; D ambiguous. CDR3 in DNA: TGTGCCAGCAGTTTCACCCAGGCGCAGTATTTT. This encodes CASSFTQAQYF.